This TCR beta chain emerged from a study of cytomegalovirus exposure and HLA in healthy donors. Overall study context: An early release of data contained about 85 million unique TCRs, which came from HLA-typed donors. Overall study results and limits: Immune exposure data for these donors was limited to CMV serostatus. Most TCR sequences showed up rarely, but some public TCRs showed up in many donors.

PCR primers comprised 60 Vbeta and 13 Jbeta primers. Profiled with immunoSEQ multiplex PCR; TCRdb holds only in-frame clones, not every one. The sample lists about 150,000 clones; approximately 82% were seen once. This clone was found a few times. The antigen remains unidentified. The CDR3 is 15 residues long. Germline V gene data show CDR1 as MNHEY and CDR2 as SVGAGI. V shed 6 bases, J shed 5 bases, and the junction held 3 bases outside the gene matches. This sequence joins TRBV6-5 and TRBJ2-2, with 13 bases aligning to TRBD2. Sequencing was carried out using PBMCs. The origin of this receptor is a man between 18 and 29 years old in good health and CMV-seropositive. The CDR3 coding sequence is TGTGCCAGCAGGACTAGCGGGAGGTATACCGGGGAGCTGTTTTTT. Translated, it gives CASRTSGRYTGELFF.